This record covers a single T cell receptor beta chain. Its binding antigen is unknown. Nothing much larger sits one base from this clone, and base qualities are not available. PBMCs were isolated by Ficoll-Paque density gradient centrifugation. TCRdb names Illumina NovaSeq 6000 as the instrument used. TCRalpha and TCRbeta cDNA libraries were constructed by 5'RACE with constant-segment primers, with sample barcodes and unique molecular identifiers being introduced. Trizol reagent was used to extract RNA from every sample. The libraries were amplified in two PCR steps, and the second step added a second sample barcode and Illumina TruSeq adapters. Sequencing of libraries was performed on an Illumina NovaSeq with 2 x 150 bp paired-end reads. The study's own analysis went as follows. With migec v1.2.7, reads were demultiplexed and then collapsed into UMI-guided consensus sequences. Using mixcr v2.1.11, UMI consensuses were aligned to TRA and TRB V and J templates and then assembled into clonotypes. Clonotypes were classified as expanded or contracted when called significant by both edgeR and NoisET, with noise models trained on biological replicates. For edgeR calls, a false discovery rate-adjusted p below 0.01 and a log2 fold-change threshold of 1 were applied. As an exploratory analysis of dynamics, max-normalized trajectories of the 1000 most abundant clonotypes were examined with PCA combined with hierarchical clustering. Separately sequenced CD4+ and CD8+ repertoires were used to assign a CD4 or CD8 phenotype to each responding clone. TCRdb applied fastp at Q25 and MiXCR to the public reads, then kept only in-frame beta chains. Merged by CDR3 protein, the rows form single entries marked with the most common genes and DNA. These V and J calls are TCRdb output, not the study's own analysis. This sample has 130,000 to 150,000 distinct CDR3 sequences in its table, and 19% of those were observed once. The ten most abundant clones make up approximately 2.3% of the sample.

The entry originates in a study of T-cell memory formation after mild COVID-19 (dated by TCRdb to the early 2020s). Background for the entire study: TCR sequence clusters from the two donors were found to be largely donor specific. In two donors, T-cell clones that expanded and contracted after mild COVID-19 were followed by sequencing TCRalpha and TCRbeta repertoires longitudinally. Two young, previously healthy adult volunteers, one female and one male, were included in the cohort. What the work shows at the level of the full study, not this receptor alone: Some responding clones were found in pre-infection memory, which suggests that pre-existing cross-reactive memory T cells took part in the SARS-CoV-2 response. Whether the second-wave clones peaking on day 37 were SARS-CoV-2 specific was not confirmed. Contracting CD4+ clones turned up mainly in the CM and EM memory subsets, whereas EMRA was where CD8+ clones were enriched. Only a couple of mild cases were covered in the study, and larger cohorts including severe cases with pre-infection samples were considered necessary. From day 15 to 85, contracting clones showed balanced CD4/CD8 phenotypes, whereas a second wave of clones that expanded from day 15 to 37 leaned towards CD4+.

The CDR3 sequence holds 17 residues, the cysteine and phenylalanine included. Left in the record is the CDR3 DNA by itself, 51 bases read in frame from the first base. V sheds 1 base and J sheds 1 base, leaving 15 bases between their ends. Sequences LNHNV (CDR1) and YYDKDF (CDR2) are obtained from the germline V gene (reference sequence). Sequencing input: PBMCs or a T cell subset sorted from them (not recorded which). The chain is made from TRBV15 and TRBJ2-3, with the identity of the D gene unclear. This sequence was found in an adult woman who had mild COVID-19 (a few samples of this study predate the infection). The sample titles of this study are shuffled in the database, so cell type and time point are left out; the donor was told from shared clones. This receptor has the CDR3 CATSRAGVGIRTDTQYF. Here is the DNA: TGTGCCACCAGCAGAGCTGGTGTGGGGATACGCACAGATACGCAGTATTTT.